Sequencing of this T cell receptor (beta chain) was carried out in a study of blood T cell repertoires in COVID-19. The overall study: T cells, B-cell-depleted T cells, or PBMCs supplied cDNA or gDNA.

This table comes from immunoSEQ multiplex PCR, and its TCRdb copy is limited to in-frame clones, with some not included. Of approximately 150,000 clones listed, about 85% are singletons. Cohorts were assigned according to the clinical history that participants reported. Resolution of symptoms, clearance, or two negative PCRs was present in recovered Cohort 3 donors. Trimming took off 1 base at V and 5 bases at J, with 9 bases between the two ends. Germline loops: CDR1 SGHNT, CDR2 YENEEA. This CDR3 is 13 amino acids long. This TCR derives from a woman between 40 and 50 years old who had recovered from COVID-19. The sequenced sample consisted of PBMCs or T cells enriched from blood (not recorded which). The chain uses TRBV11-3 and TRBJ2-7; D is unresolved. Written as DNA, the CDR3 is TGTGCCAGCAGCTTAGCCGGCGGAGACGAGCAGTACTTC. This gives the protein CASSLAGGDEQYF.